Listed below are T cell receptor beta chains from one sample, sequenced in a study of shared clonotypes between healthy human individuals. Sequencing was performed with immunoSEQ multiplex PCR; in TCRdb, only in-frame clones are kept and a portion is missing. The sample records around 330,000 clones, approximately 74% being singletons. Sequenced sample: memory CD4+ T cells sorted from blood. The receptors originated from a man aged 25-45 years in good health. Both conserved end residues are part of each CDR3. Fields, in order: D gene, J gene, clone size, V gene, CDR3 length, CDR3 DNA, CDR3 protein. The D gene is left open where the match is weak. Size is stated for part of the rows, as once, few or many counts, or as a class when the clone is expanded.

.	TRBJ1-1	.	TRBV2	16	TGTGCCAGCAGTGAAATAGTCCAGGGAGGATGGACTGAAGCTTTCTTT	CASSEIVQGGWTEAFF
.	TRBJ2-3	.	TRBV18	15	TGTGCCAGCTCACCACGGGCAGGGAGCACAGATACGCAGTATTTT	CASSPRAGSTDTQYF
TRBD2	TRBJ2-1	.	TRBV7-2	17	TGTGCCAGCAGCTCGAGGGGACTAGCGGGACTATACAATGAGCAGTTCTTC	CASSSRGLAGLYNEQFF
TRBD2	TRBJ2-7	.	TRBV18	13	TGTGCCAGCTCACCTGGACTAGCGTACGAGCAGTACTTC	CASSPGLAYEQYF
TRBD2	TRBJ2-1	many	TRBV5-1	17	TGCGCCAGCAGCTTGGTTCCCCGGACTAGCGGGGGCAATGAGCAGTTCTTC	CASSLVPRTSGGNEQFF
.	TRBJ2-7	.	TRBV5-1	14	TGCGCCAGCAGCCCGGGACTGACCTCCTACGAGCAGTACTTC	CASSPGLTSYEQYF
.	TRBJ2-1	.	TRBV6-6	16	TGTGCCAGCAGGACCATCGGGAGTGGGAGCTACAATGAGCAGTTCTTC	CASRTIGSGSYNEQFF
.	TRBJ1-4	many	TRBV28	14	TGTGCCAGCAATGGCGGGGGCGGTTACGAAAAACTGTTTTTT	CASNGGGGYEKLFF
TRBD1	TRBJ1-2	.	TRBV18	14	TGTGCCAGCTCCCCCGGGACAGATCTATATGGCTACACCTTC	CASSPGTDLYGYTF
.	TRBJ2-5	.	TRBV6-5	15	TGTGCCAGCAGTCCCCCCGGGACACGACATGGGGCCCAGTACTTC	CASSPPGTRHGAQYF
.	TRBJ1-1	once	TRBV13	15	TGTGCCAGCAGCCTAATAGACAGATTGAACACTGAAGCTTTCTTT	CASSLIDRLNTEAFF
.	TRBJ2-3	.	TRBV5-1	13	TGCGCCAGCAGCCTCCCAGACACAGATACGCAGTATTTT	CASSLPDTDTQYF
TRBD1	TRBJ2-2	.	TRBV5-1	16	TGCGCCAGCAGCGACCCCGGGACAGGGGACACCGGGGAGCTGTTTTTT	CASSDPGTGDTGELFF
.	TRBJ1-4	.	TRBV7-9	14	TGTGCCAGCAGCTTTCAGGCAGCAATTGAAAAACTGTTTTTT	CASSFQAAIEKLFF
.	TRBJ2-7	many	TRBV19	14	TGTGCCACCAAACAGATAGCCAACGCCTACGAGCAGTACTTC	CATKQIANAYEQYF
.	TRBJ2-7	.	TRBV7-9	11	TGTGCCAGCAGCCCTCACTACGAGCAGTACTTC	CASSPHYEQYF
TRBD2	TRBJ2-1	.	TRBV27	15	TGTGCCAGCAGGAAGTGGCGGGAGGGATACAATGAGCAGTTCTTC	CASRKWREGYNEQFF
.	TRBJ2-3	.	TRBV2	13	TGTGCCAGCCTTGGACACCGCACAGATACGCAGTATTTT	CASLGHRTDTQYF
.	TRBJ1-1	.	TRBV19	17	TGTGCCAGTAGTATCTCATCCCGAGGGGTAAGGAACACTGAAGCTTTCTTT	CASSISSRGVRNTEAFF
.	TRBJ1-2	.	TRBV5-1	17	TGCGCCAGCAGTCCGGGGGTCGGCGACCCCCTGAGGTGGGGCTACACCTTC	CASSPGVGDPLRWGYTF
.	TRBJ1-1	.	TRBV10-2	13	TGCGCCAGCAGTGATAGGGTGACACTTGAAGCTTTCTTT	CASSDRVTLEAFF
.	TRBJ2-3	.	TRBV14	13	TGTGCCAGCAGCCAAGAACTAACAGATACGCAGTATTTT	CASSQELTDTQYF
TRBD2	TRBJ2-7	.	TRBV7-6	16	TGTGCCAGCAGCCCGAGAGGACTAGCGGCTAACTACGAGCAGTACTTC	CASSPRGLAANYEQYF
TRBD2	TRBJ2-1	.	TRBV6-6	16	TGTGCCAGCAGTTCACAGCGGGAGCCCCTATACAATGAGCAGTTCTTC	CASSSQREPLYNEQFF
.	TRBJ1-1	.	TRBV28	12	TGTGCCAGCAGTCCTTATTCCTCTGAAGCTTTCTTT	CASSPYSSEAFF
TRBD1	TRBJ2-5	.	TRBV13	15	TGTGCCAGCAGCCGGGGGACAGGGCAACAAGAGACCCAGTACTTC	CASSRGTGQQETQYF
.	TRBJ2-3	.	TRBV21-1	14	TGTGCCAGCAGCATAGGGCTGAACACAGATACGCAGTATTTT	CASSIGLNTDTQYF
TRBD2	TRBJ2-7	.	TRBV28	16	TGTGCCAGCAGTTTCCTATCGGTGGCGGGAGACTGCGAGCAGTACTTC	CASSFLSVAGDCEQYF
.	TRBJ2-3	.	TRBV10-3	14	TGTGCCATAGCAAACCGAGGATCACAAGATACGCAGTATTTT	CAIANRGSQDTQYF
TRBD2	TRBJ2-4	.	TRBV10-2	16	TGCGCCAGCAGTGTGATGAGCGGGAGGGTTTCGAACATTCAGTACTTC	CASSVMSGRVSNIQYF
.	TRBJ2-7	many	TRBV27	13	TGTGCCAGCAGTTTATCGAGGCAGGGCTGGCAGTACTTC	CASSLSRQGWQYF
TRBD1	TRBJ1-1	.	TRBV6-5	11	TGTGCCAGCAGCCGAGGGGGCGAAGCTTTCTTT	CASSRGGEAFF
.	TRBJ1-1	.	TRBV7-9	13	TGTGCCAGCAGCCGGGTGAGGGGGACTGAAGCTTTCTTT	CASSRVRGTEAFF
.	TRBJ1-1	.	TRBV9	14	TGTGCCAGCAGCGTATTCGACAGGCCCACTGAAGCTTTCTTT	CASSVFDRPTEAFF
.	TRBJ2-7	many	TRBV5-4	13	TGTGCCTCTGCCCGGGACAACTCCTACGAGCAGTACTTC	CASARDNSYEQYF
.	TRBJ2-7	.	TRBV7-8	15	TGTGCCAGCAGCCATCGTGGGGGGGGGCCCTACGAGCAGTACTTC	CASSHRGGGPYEQYF
TRBD2	TRBJ2-7	many	TRBV14	18	TGTGCCAGCAGCCCCTCGTTGGGCAAACTAGCGAACTCCTACGAGCAGTACTTC	CASSPSLGKLANSYEQYF
.	TRBJ1-2	.	TRBV27	13	TGTGCCAGCAGAAAGGGGCTAACCTATGGCTACACCTTC	CASRKGLTYGYTF
TRBD2	TRBJ2-3	.	TRBV5-1	16	TGCGCCAGCAGCCCCCGGGCTAGCGGAGTTGCAGATACGCAGTATTTT	CASSPRASGVADTQYF
.	TRBJ2-2	.	TRBV5-4	16	TGTGCCAGCAGCGCGACCGGGACGGCGAACACCGGGGAGCTGTTTTTT	CASSATGTANTGELFF
.	TRBJ1-3	.	TRBV5-4	16	TGTGCCAGCAGCACCCAGGACACGAGCTCTGGAAACACCATATATTTT	CASSTQDTSSGNTIYF
.	TRBJ2-7	.	TRBV19	13	TGTGCCAGTAGTACCCCCACGGGCTACGAGCAGTACTTC	CASSTPTGYEQYF
.	TRBJ1-1	few	TRBV10-1	14	TGCGCCAGCAATCAAGGAGGCTTGAACACTGAAGCTTTCTTT	CASNQGGLNTEAFF
.	TRBJ1-2	.	TRBV15	13	TGTGCCACCAGCAGAGATAGTGAGGATGGCTACACCTTC	CATSRDSEDGYTF
.	TRBJ2-7	.	TRBV19	15	TGTGCCAGTAGTATCAGTCTCCTAAGCGCCTACGAGCAGTACTTC	CASSISLLSAYEQYF
.	TRBJ1-1	few	TRBV7-9	15	TGTGCCAGCAGCTTAGGTACAGGTGTCGGTACTGAAGCTTTCTTT	CASSLGTGVGTEAFF
.	TRBJ1-5	.	TRBV2	14	TGTGCCAGCAGTGAGGGGGGGGCCAATCAGCCCCAGCATTTT	CASSEGGANQPQHF
.	TRBJ2-1	.	TRBV5-1	12	TGCGCCAGCAGCCCCTCGGACAATGAGCAGTTCTTC	CASSPSDNEQFF
.	TRBJ2-1	.	TRBV5-4	13	TGTGCCAGCGAAGACTCGTACGGTAATGAGCAGTTCTTC	CASEDSYGNEQFF
.	TRBJ2-2	.	TRBV18	12	TGTGCCAGCTCAGACATCACCGGGGAGCTGTTTTTT	CASSDITGELFF
.	TRBJ2-3	.	TRBV5-1	15	TGCGCCAGCAGCATCGTCGGCCTTAGCACAGATACGCAGTATTTT	CASSIVGLSTDTQYF
TRBD2	TRBJ2-7	once	TRBV29-1	12	TGCAGCGTTGCGGCTAGCGGGAGCGAGCAGTACTTC	CSVAASGSEQYF
TRBD1	TRBJ2-2	.	TRBV19	15	TGTGCCAGTAGCCCTACAGGGGTTAACACCGGGGAGCTGTTTTTT	CASSPTGVNTGELFF
TRBD1	TRBJ1-5	few	TRBV19	16	TGTGCCAGTAACCGTGGTGGACAGGGCTATGGGCAGCCCCAGCATTTT	CASNRGGQGYGQPQHF
.	TRBJ2-1	.	TRBV11-2	13	TGTGCCAGCAGCTTAAGGGGTCTTAATGAGCAGTTCTTC	CASSLRGLNEQFF
.	TRBJ1-1	few	TRBV5-1	14	TGCGCCAGCAGCTTCATAATTATGAACACTGAAGCTTTCTTT	CASSFIIMNTEAFF
.	TRBJ2-5	.	TRBV2	14	TGTGCCAGCAGTGGTCGGCAGGGGCAAGAGACCCAGTACTTC	CASSGRQGQETQYF
.	TRBJ1-4	.	TRBV14	14	TGTGCCAGCAGCCAAGATTCGTATCGTGAAAAACTGTTTTTT	CASSQDSYREKLFF